The 14 T cell receptor beta chains below were found in one sample sequenced in a study of blood T cell repertoires in COVID-19. Generated by immunoSEQ multiplex PCR, the TCRdb table keeps only in-frame clones and is missing some. The repertoire holds around 300,000 clones, with approximately 89% as singletons. The sequencing input was PBMCs or T cells enriched from blood (not recorded which). These receptor sequences come from a man aged 30 to 45 who had recovered from COVID-19.

The chain is built from TRBV5-4 and TRBJ1-1; 8 bases are a match to TRBD1. After removal of 1 base from V and 4 bases from J, the junction contained 3 bases not matched to a gene. In germline, CDR1 is SGHNT, CDR2 YYREEE (reference sequence). This CDR3 is 14 amino acids long. Here the CDR3 DNA reads TGTGCCAGCAGCTTGCGGACAGGGACCACTGAAGCTTTCTTT. This codes for CASSLRTGTTEAFF. The complete variable domain, with remaining parts taken from reference TRBV5-4 and TRBJ1-1, reads ETGVTQSPTHLIKTRGQQVTLRCSSQSGHNTVSWYQQALGQGPQFIFQYYREEENGRGNFPPRFSGLQFPNYSSELNVNALELDDSALYLCASSLRTGTTEAFFGQGTRLTVV.

V gene TRBV7-2 combines with J gene TRBJ1-6; a weak D match, TRBD1 (6 bases). Per the germline V gene, CDR1 is SGHTA and CDR2 is FQGNSA. The CDR3 has 13 residues. Trimming cost V 4 bases and J 8 bases, with 9 bases left between them. CDR3 bases: TGTGCCAGCAGCTCACGACAGGATTCACCCCTCCACTTT. As protein: CASSSRQDSPLHF. Using reference TRBV7-2 and TRBJ1-6 for the parts outside the CDR3, the full variable domain is GAGVSQSPSNKVTEKGKDVELRCDPISGHTALYWYRQSLGQGLEFLIYFQGNSAPDKSGLPSDRFSAERTGGSVSTLTIQRTQQEDSAVYLCASSSRQDSPLHFGNGTRLTVT.

This chain uses TRBV10-3 with TRBJ2-1; D is unresolved. Germline V gene sequence: CDR1 ENHRY, CDR2 SYGVKD. The germline V and J ends were trimmed by 3 bases and 0 bases, with 12 bases remaining between them. This CDR3 has 16 amino acids. DNA for the CDR3: TGTGCCATCAGTGATGCAGGCGTTAGCTCCTACAATGAGCAGTTCTTC. Translated, it gives CAISDAGVSSYNEQFF.

The chain combines TRBV7-9 with TRBJ2-5; D unresolved. Germline loops: CDR1 SEHNR, CDR2 FQNEAQ (reference sequence). This CDR3 contains 14 residues. Trimming pared 0 bases from V and 0 bases from J, leaving 5 bases between. The CDR3 here is CASSLAGHQETQYF. CDR3 DNA: TGTGCCAGCAGCTTAGCGGGCCACCAAGAGACCCAGTACTTC.

The chain recombines TRBV9 with TRBJ2-1; TRBD1 agrees at 7 bases. CDR1 and CDR2 (germline): SGDLS, YYNGEE. The V gene end was trimmed by 0 bases and the J gene end by 5 bases; junction bases not matched to a gene: 5. This CDR3 has 15 residues. The DNA for the CDR3 is TGTGCCAGCAGCGTAGGTAGGGGGCGCGACAATGAGCAGTTCTTC. Encoded protein: CASSVGRGRDNEQFF.

On this clone: One end of the junction fails to match germline, which may point to a read error. The V gene is TRBV3-1 (or the pseudogene TRBV3-2), the J gene TRBJ2-5, with a weak D call TRBD2 (7 bases). Germline V gives CDR1 LGHDT, CDR2 YNNKEL (reference sequence). CDR3 length equals 11 residues. The DNA of the CDR3 is TGTGCCAGCAGCCAAGGGGGGGGCGAGGACTTC. Encoded protein: CASSQGGGEDF.

The rearrangement uses TRBV6-1 and TRBJ1-5; 10 positions match TRBD1. The CDR3 runs 19 residues. The V segment lost 1 base and the J segment 2 bases; nucleotides outside the gene matches: 11. Germline assignment: CDR1 MNHNS and CDR2 SASEGT. The CDR3, as DNA: TGTGCCAGCAGTGAAGGCCCCGGGACAGGGGCGAGGCGCAATCAGCCCCAGCATTTT. Protein sequence: CASSEGPGTGARRNQPQHF.

About this clone: The sample has other DNA sequences that encode this CDR3 too. This rearrangement joins TRBV9 to TRBJ2-1; TRBD2 matches at 9 bases. This CDR3 comprises 15 residues. The V gene end was trimmed by 0 bases and the J gene end by 4 bases; junction bases not matched to a gene: 2. The V gene's germline CDR1 is SGDLS and CDR2 YYNGEE. CDR3 bases: TGTGCCAGCAGCGTAGGGCGGGGGGGTTACAATGAGCAGTTCTTC. Translated, it gives CASSVGRGGYNEQFF.

The chain couples TRBV6-5 to TRBJ2-7; 10 nucleotides line up with TRBD1. V trimming: 5 bases; J trimming: 4 bases; junction bases outside the gene matches: 8. There are 15 residues in the CDR3. Germline CDR1 MNHEY, CDR2 SVGAGI. CDR3 in amino acids: CASSRAGTGVYEQYF. The CDR3 DNA sequence: TGTGCCAGCAGTCGTGCCGGGACAGGGGTGTACGAGCAGTACTTC.

In this sample, this clone turned up a few times. V usage is TRBV5-1 and J usage is TRBJ1-1; tentatively, D is TRBD1 (5 bases). The CDR3 sequence is 13 residues long. V was cut by 3 bases and J by 2 bases, with 8 bases left in between. The germline CDR1 and CDR2 sequences are SGHRS and YFSETQ. The CDR3 here is CASSSTGNTEAFF. CDR3 coding DNA: TGCGCCAGCAGCTCAACAGGAAACACTGAAGCTTTCTTT.

Concerning this clone: Other DNA sequences in this specimen translate into the identical CDR3. CDR3 sequence (DNA): TGTGCCAGCAGTTACTCTCAGGCGTACTCTGGAAACACCATATATTTT. Protein product: CASSYSQAYSGNTIYF. The chain joins TRBV6-5 to TRBJ1-3; D not resolved. This CDR3 is 16 amino acids long. Germline assignment: CDR1 MNHEY and CDR2 SVGAGI. Trimming pared 0 bases from V and 0 bases from J, leaving 9 bases between.

The chain is built from TRBV5-6 and TRBJ2-7, with D maybe TRBD2 (5 bases). The CDR3 is 14 residues long. Trimming took 0 bases from V and 2 from J, leaving 9 bases between them. Germline-derived CDR1 and CDR2 are SGHDT and YYEEEE. The CDR3 DNA follows: TGTGCCAGCAGCTTGGGAGGGTATGCCTACGAGCAGTACTTC. Translated, it gives CASSLGGYAYEQYF. Based on the CDR3 plus reference TRBV5-6 and TRBJ2-7, the full variable domain is DAGVTQSPTHLIKTRGQQVTLRCSPKSGHDTVSWYQQALGQGPQFIFQYYEEEERQRGNFPDRFSGHQFPNYSSELNVNALLLGDSALYLCASSLGGYAYEQYFGPGTRLTVT.

The genes are TRBV5-1 and TRBJ1-1; D not resolved. This CDR3 contains 13 residues. The germline CDR1 and CDR2 sequences are SGHRS and YFSETQ. Trimming removed 4 bases at V and 2 bases at J, with 9 bases between. In nucleotides, the CDR3 is TGCGCCAGCAGCCGGGAGATTAACACTGAAGCTTTCTTT. Translating gives CASSREINTEAFF.

CDR3 bases: TGTGCCAGCAGCTTAACCCTAGCGGACTCTTACAATGAGCAGTTCTTC. Translation: CASSLTLADSYNEQFF. This rearrangement joins TRBV7-8 to TRBJ2-1, with 7 bases aligning to TRBD2. CDR1 and CDR2 from the germline V gene are SGHVS and FQNEAQ. The junction had 8 bases not matched to a gene; V was cut back by 2 bases and J by 4 bases. The CDR3 is made up of 16 amino acids.